This passage covers 6 T cell receptor beta chains from one sample sequenced in a study of T cells in Graves' hyperthyroidism and ophthalmopathy (dated by TCRdb to about 2019). Libraries were made using multiplex PCR. Instrument used: Illumina HiSeq 2000. TCR beta CDR3 regions were amplified from RNA transcripts. A first-round RT-PCR of the TCR CDR3 used the HTBI primer set with the Qiagen OneStep RT-PCR kit. Using fastp trimming at Q25 and MiXCR clonotype assembly, TCRdb reanalyzed the public sequencing data and kept in-frame beta chains. Entries that share a CDR3 protein sequence are merged under the most common genes and DNA. The sample has a few hundred thousand distinct CDR3 sequences on record, 21% of them singletons. 50% of the sample lies in the top ten. The sample comprised blood. The source of these receptors is a woman between 50 and 59 years old with Graves' hyperthyroidism.

Many counts were recorded for this clonotype. The V gene is TRBV11-2, the J gene TRBJ2-5; possible D gene TRBD1, 7 bases. CDR3 size: 15 residues. Between the trimmed V and J ends, which lost 6 bases and 2 bases, there was a span of 16 bases. Germline V CDR1 and CDR2: SGHAT, FQNNGV. CDR3 bases: TGTGCCAGCAGTTCTACCGGGGGACAGCAAGAGACCCAGTACTTC. This translates into CASSSTGGQQETQYF. Supplemented by reference TRBV11-2 and TRBJ2-5, the full variable domain reads EAGVAQSPRYKIIEKRQSVAFWCNPISGHATLYWYQQILGQGPKLLIQFQNNGVVDDSQLPKDRFSAERLKGVDSTLKIQPAKLEDSAVYLCASSSTGGQQETQYFGPGTRLLVL.

This sequence joins TRBV7-3 and TRBJ2-5; TRBD1 aligns across 12 bases. CDR1 is SGHTA, CDR2 FQGTGA, per germline. This CDR3 region has 15 residues. V shed 2 bases, J shed 10 bases, and the junction held 8 bases outside the gene matches. CDR3 sequence: CASSLDRRDRGHQYF. CDR3 bases: TGTGCCAGCAGCTTAGACCGCCGGGACAGGGGGCACCAGTACTTC.

This clonotype has a single count. A read error may explain this, as a much larger clone is one base away. This rearrangement joins TRBV6-2 or TRBV6-3 to TRBJ1-5; possibly TRBD1 for D (6 bases). The CDR3 runs 15 residues. Germline loops: CDR1 MNHEY, CDR2 SVGEGT. Written as DNA, the CDR3 is TGTGCCAGCAGACCACAGGGTTTGAGCAAACAGCCCCAGCATTTT. It codes for CASRPQGLSKQPQHF.

This clonotype came up a few times. CDR3 residues: CASSEGGRRGNQPQHF. CDR3 bases: TGTGCCAGCAGCGAGGGGGGGAGGAGGGGCAATCAGCCCCAGCATTTT. The rearrangement joins TRBV2 to TRBJ1-5; perhaps TRBD1 as D (6 bases). Germline V gene sequence: CDR1 SNHLY, CDR2 FYNNEI. CDR3 length equals 16 residues. Trimming shortened V by 6 bases and J by 2 bases, and 17 bases separated the two germline ends. Drawing the rest from reference TRBV2 and TRBJ1-5, the complete variable domain is EPEVTQTPSHQVTQMGQEVILRCVPISNHLYFYWYRQILGQKVEFLVSFYNNEISEKSEIFDDQFSVERPDGSNFTLKIRSTKLEDSAMYFCASSEGGRRGNQPQHFGDGTRLSIL.

This clonotype was seen more than once but under ten times. The J gene is TRBJ1-6, the V gene TRBV14; possible D gene TRBD1, 5 bases. The CDR3 runs to 16 residues. Germline CDR1 reads SGHDN; CDR2 reads FVKESK. V dropped 0 bases and J dropped 9 bases, with 15 bases sitting between them. The DNA for the CDR3 is TGTGCCAGCAGCCAAGAAACTGGGGGATTGAGTTCACCCCTCCACTTT. Its protein product is CASSQETGGLSSPLHF.

The table lists this clonotype with many counts. The chain carries TRBV7-8 and TRBJ2-2; 14 bases map to TRBD2. The germline CDR1 and CDR2 sequences are SGHVS and FQNEAQ. This CDR3 is 19 amino acids long. Germline trimming cut 4 bases from V and 8 bases from J; bases unmatched to any gene: 15. Written as DNA, the CDR3 is TGTGCCAGCAGCTCGCTCTTGTGGGGACTAGCGGGAGCGGAGGGGGAGCTGTTTTTT. Amino acids: CASSSLLWGLAGAEGELFF.